This entry concerns a single T cell receptor (beta chain). These data come from a study of OX40 agonist ivuxolimab in advanced cancers. Study details: Melanoma, hepatocellular carcinoma, head and neck or renal cell cancer occurred in dose-escalation patients.

Germline CDR1 and CDR2: MGHRA and YSYEKL. Trimming removed 4 bases from V and 1 base from J, with 7 bases in between. The CDR3 runs to 13 residues. Profiling relied on immunoSEQ multiplex PCR, and the TCRdb table lists in-frame clones only, not all of them. This table has 75,000 to 100,000 clones, roughly four fifths appearing once. Sequenced here: CD4+ or CD8+ T cells sorted from blood, sampled in a trial of the OX40 agonist ivuxolimab. The chain couples TRBV4-1 to TRBJ1-1; perhaps TRBD1 as D (5 bases). The receptor's source is an adult with an advanced solid tumor such as melanoma, head and neck, liver or kidney cancer. CDR3 nucleotide sequence: TGCGCCAGCAGCCTACAGGAGAACACTGAAGCTTTCTTT. Amino acid sequence: CASSLQENTEAFF.